These 14 T cell receptor beta chains came from one sample sequenced in a study of cytomegalovirus exposure and HLA in healthy donors. The PCR made use of 60 Vbeta and 13 Jbeta primers. TCRdb's copy holds only in-frame clones and misses some; the assay was immunoSEQ multiplex PCR. The table lists about 110,000 clones, roughly 80% of them singletons. Sequenced material: PBMCs. Receptors were obtained from a man aged 55-75 years in good health and CMV-seronegative.

The chain carries TRBV7-2 and TRBJ2-5; tentatively, D is TRBD1 (6 bases). Trimming stripped 2 bases from V and 5 bases from J, with 12 bases between. CDR1 SGHTA and CDR2 FQGNSA come from the germline V gene. The CDR3 is 14 amino acids. CDR3 sequence (DNA): TGTGCCAGCAGCTTACAGGGGATTAGCGAGACCCAGTACTTC. This gives the protein CASSLQGISETQYF. The entire variable domain, with the rest obtained from reference TRBV7-2 and TRBJ2-5, is as follows: GAGVSQSPSNKVTEKGKDVELRCDPISGHTALYWYRQSLGQGLEFLIYFQGNSAPDKSGLPSDRFSAERTGGSVSTLTIQRTQQEDSAVYLCASSLQGISETQYFGPGTRLLVL.

The chain uses TRBV7-2 and TRBJ1-5, with D perhaps matching TRBD1 (5 bases). Trimming removed 1 base from V and 4 bases from J, with 14 bases in between. The CDR3 totals 16 residues. Germline V gene data show CDR1 as SGHTA and CDR2 as FQGNSA. CDR3 region: CASSLEAGAGNQPQHF. CDR3 bases: TGTGCCAGCAGCTTAGAAGCGGGTGCAGGGAATCAGCCCCAGCATTTT.

The J gene is TRBJ1-2, the V gene TRBV2; TRBD1 is a possible D gene (6 bases). The CDR3 spans 12 residues. Trimming took off 0 bases at V and 8 bases at J, with 7 bases between the two ends. CDR1 is SNHLY, CDR2 FYNNEI, per germline. CDR3 region: CASSEAGGGYTF. CDR3 nucleotide sequence: TGTGCCAGCAGTGAAGCAGGGGGAGGCTACACCTTC.

The chain employs TRBV12-5 and TRBJ1-1; D perhaps matches TRBD1 (5 bases). The CDR3 contains 15 residues. Germline loops: CDR1 LGHNT, CDR2 FRNRAP. V shed 5 bases and J shed 6 bases, with 19 bases lying between them. The DNA of the CDR3 is TGTGCTAGTGGTCAAGGCGGGACGGCTGACCCTGAAGCTTTCTTT. Its protein product is CASGQGGTADPEAFF. Full variable domain (remainder filled in from reference TRBV12-5 and TRBJ1-1): DARVTQTPRHKVTEMGQEVTMRCQPILGHNTVFWYRQTMMQGLELLAYFRNRAPLDDSGMPKDRFSAEMPDATLATLKIQPSEPRDSAVYFCASGQGGTADPEAFFGQGTRLTVV.

The gene calls are TRBV19 and TRBJ2-1, with TRBD2 matching over 9 bases. The CDR3 extends over 16 amino acids. With V trimmed by 3 bases and J by 5 bases, 8 bases remained unmatched. The germline gives CDR1 LNHDA, CDR2 SQIVND (reference sequence). The CDR3 is CASSMVSGGNHNEQFF. CDR3 sequence (DNA): TGTGCCAGTAGTATGGTGAGCGGGGGGAACCACAATGAGCAGTTCTTC.

V and J are TRBV10-3 and TRBJ2-1; tentatively, D is TRBD2 (6 bases). The V gene's germline CDR1 is ENHRY and CDR2 SYGVKD. CDR3 size: 13 residues. V shed 7 bases and J shed 7 bases, with 14 bases lying between them. Here the CDR3 reads CAITGTVSNEQFF. The DNA of the CDR3 is TGTGCCATCACCGGGACTGTATCTAATGAGCAGTTCTTC.

DNA for the CDR3: TGTGCCAGTACGGACAGGTACTATAGCAATCAGCCCCAGCATTTT. It translates to CASTDRYYSNQPQHF. The chain recombines TRBV19 with TRBJ1-5, with 7 nucleotides matching TRBD1. The CDR3 is made up of 15 amino acids. The junction had 6 bases not matched to a gene; V was cut back by 7 bases and J by 0 bases. Germline values: CDR1 LNHDA, CDR2 SQIVND (reference sequence).

The sample holds one count of this clone. V is TRBV6-6 and J is TRBJ1-2; the D gene is possibly TRBD1 (5 bases). CDR3 length equals 14 residues. The V end was cut by 2 bases, the J end by 4 bases, with 11 bases between. Germline V gives CDR1 MNHNY, CDR2 SVGAGI (reference sequence). CDR3 amino acids: CASSYRDSFYGYTF. The DNA for the CDR3 is TGTGCCAGCAGTTACCGAGACAGTTTCTATGGCTACACCTTC.

This rearrangement joins TRBV6-5 to TRBJ1-1; possible D gene TRBD1, 6 bases. With 1 base removed from V and 5 bases from J, the gap between germline ends came to 14 bases. The V gene's germline CDR1 is MNHEY and CDR2 SVGAGI. The CDR3 is 15 amino acids. For the CDR3, the DNA is TGTGCCAGCAGTTACTGGACGGGGGGCTGGACTGAAGCTTTCTTT. Amino acid sequence: CASSYWTGGWTEAFF.

V gene TRBV19 combines with J gene TRBJ1-1; tentatively, D is TRBD1 (5 bases). The CDR3 covers 13 residues. The germline V and J ends were trimmed by 8 bases and 5 bases, with 15 bases remaining between them. Germline V CDR1 and CDR2: LNHDA, SQIVND (reference sequence). The CDR3 loop is CASAGTVRTEAFF. CDR3 in DNA: TGTGCCAGTGCCGGGACTGTAAGGACTGAAGCTTTCTTT.

The table lists this clone with a few counts. This chain links TRBV7-9 with TRBJ1-5; 7 bases match TRBD1. This CDR3 region has 13 residues. Germline assignment: CDR1 SEHNR and CDR2 FQNEAQ (reference sequence). V shed 4 bases and J 7 bases; nucleotides not matched to a gene: 4. The CDR3 is CASSSGQKQPQHF. The CDR3 coding sequence is TGTGCCAGCAGCTCGGGACAGAAGCAGCCCCAGCATTTT.

This clone was recorded once. This chain uses TRBV6-5 with TRBJ1-3, with a tentative D call TRBD1 (6 bases). Trimming removed 7 bases at V and 0 bases at J, with 13 bases between. The germline V gene encodes CDR1 MNHEY and CDR2 SVGAGI. This CDR3 region has 15 residues. The DNA of the CDR3 is TGTGCCAGCACCCTGGACAGAAACTCTGGAAACACCATATATTTT. Amino acid sequence: CASTLDRNSGNTIYF.

The J gene is TRBJ1-2, the V gene TRBV5-5; maybe TRBD1 (5 bases). CDR3 length: 14 residues. Germline CDR1 SGHKS, CDR2 YYEKEE (reference sequence). Trimming took 4 bases from V and 8 from J, leaving 18 bases between them. The CDR3 nucleotides read TGTGCCAGCAGCCCGTGGGGCCAGCCAGACGGCTACACCTTC. It is translated as CASSPWGQPDGYTF.

In DNA form, the CDR3 reads TGTGCCAGCACCCCAGGAGGGTTGGGTCAGCCCCAGCATTTT. As protein: CASTPGGLGQPQHF. This chain joins TRBV28 and TRBJ1-5, with D hard to call. The ends were cut back, 7 bases at V and 6 bases at J, with 16 bases in the middle. Germline V gene lookup returns CDR1 MDHEN and CDR2 SYDVKM. CDR3 length: 14 amino acids. Complete variable domain (other parts from reference TRBV28 and TRBJ1-5): DVKVTQSSRYLVKRTGEKVFLECVQDMDHENMFWYRQDPGLGLRLIYFSYDVKMKEKGDIPEGYSVSREKKERFSLILESASTNQTSMYLCASTPGGLGQPQHFGDGTRLSIL.